This TCR beta chain was observed in a study of regulatory T cells in long-lasting Graves disease. Overall study results and limits: There was favoring of TRBV28, TRBJ1-2 and TRBJ2-5 in persistent disease.

Construction of the TCR beta libraries employed iRepertoire HTBI primers in conjunction with Arm-PCR of CDR3 regions. TCRdb re-analysed the multiplex PCR reads in MiXCR, keeping a single row per CDR3 protein. The sample consists of around 500,000 distinct CDR3 sequences, roughly 13% of them appearing once. Time point in this sample: newly diagnosed GD, antithyroid drugs for less than 3 months. RNA isolated from PBMCs was used to make the TCR library. V lost 3 bases and J 4 bases, leaving 9 bases between the germline ends. Germline-derived CDR1 and CDR2 are SQVTM and ANQGSEA. This CDR3 has 12 residues. This clonotype came up many times. Its antigen is unidentified. This sample also belongs to another study, concerning T cells in Graves' hyperthyroidism and ophthalmopathy.

Material: peripheral blood mononuclear cells (PBMCs), obtained at new diagnosis, from a patient treated with antithyroid drugs. This sequence originates from a man aged 25-45 years with Graves disease. This sequence joins TRBV29-1 and TRBJ1-2; perhaps TRBD1 as D (6 bases). CDR3 region: CSVEGAGYGYTF. In DNA form, the CDR3 reads TGCAGCGTTGAGGGGGCAGGCTATGGCTACACCTTC. Variable domain in full (rest from reference TRBV29-1 and TRBJ1-2): SAVISQKPSRDICQRGTSLTIQCQVDSQVTMMFWYRQQPGQSLTLIATANQGSEATYESGFVIDKFPISRPNLTFSTLTVSNMSPEDSSIYLCSVEGAGYGYTFGSGTRLTVV.